Here is one T cell receptor (beta chain) with its context. Source study methods: Reference gene primer amplification in the assay estimated nucleated cell counts. Repertoires were generated with immunoSEQ multiplex PCR, while TCRdb's copy carries only in-frame clones and drops some. That table is the source of V, J and clone size, and D and trimming were worked out from the DNA. The sample holds 55,000 to 65,000 clones, roughly 86% seen once. The sample comes from a study of blood T cell repertoires in COVID-19. In the study overall: Acute and convalescent COVID-19 specimens originated in the United States, Italy and Spain. In each case, the material was cDNA or gDNA derived from T cells, B-cell-depleted T cells, or PBMCs.

CDR1 is KGHDR and CDR2 is SFDVKD in the germline V gene. This CDR3 contains 18 residues. V dropped 3 bases and J dropped 0; count of bases not matched to a gene: 4. The TCR sequence derives from a man between 60 and 75 years old with active or convalescent COVID-19. The chain couples TRBV24-1 to TRBJ2-3; the match to TRBD2 covers 14 bases. Material for sequencing was peripheral blood. The CDR3 protein is CATSDPGLAGASTDTQYF. The CDR3 nucleotides read TGTGCCACCAGTGATCCGGGACTAGCGGGGGCCAGCACAGATACGCAGTATTTT.